Listed below are T cell receptor beta chains from one sample, sequenced in a study of T-cell memory formation after mild COVID-19. From the 5' RACE reads, TCRdb called clonotypes with MiXCR, one entry per CDR3 protein. The repertoire consists of about 210,000 distinct CDR3 sequences, with more than 9% occurring once and the leading ten covering 3% to 3.5%. Sequenced: PBMCs or a T cell subset sorted from them (not recorded which). Receptor source: a man aged 18 to 30 who had mild COVID-19 (a few samples of this study predate the infection). Cell type and time point are not known. CDR3s include the opening cysteine and the closing phenylalanine or tryptophan. The D gene is left open where the match is weak. Some rows mark clone size as missing; the rest say once, few, many or name a class of expanded clone.

>TRBJ1-1|many|TRBV5-1|13|-
TGCGCCAGCAGCATAACGGCGAACACTGAAGCTTTCTTT
CASSITANTEAFF
>TRBJ1-4|-|TRBV14|17|-
TGTGCCAGCAGCCAAGATAGAACGCCCGTGGGTGTTGAAAAACTGTTTTTT
CASSQDRTPVGVEKLFF
>TRBJ2-5|-|TRBV5-1|18|TRBD2
TGCGCCAGCGGGGGATCCCCAGCGGGGGGGCGTTGGATGGAGACCCAGTACTTC
CASGGSPAGGRWMETQYF
>TRBJ2-3|-|TRBV14|13|-
TGTGCCAGCAGCCACAGGTTCACAGATACGCAGTATTTT
CASSHRFTDTQYF
>TRBJ1-1|few|TRBV2|12|-
TGTGCCAGCGGGGGAGGGAACACTGAAGCTTTCTTT
CASGGGNTEAFF
>TRBJ2-5|-|TRBV7-8|14|-
TGTGCCAGCAGCCCAGGGGCGAGTCGAGAGACCCAGTACTTC
CASSPGASRETQYF
>TRBJ2-1|few|TRBV5-1|14|TRBD1
TGCGCCAGCAGCTCCACGGGACAGAACAATGAGCAGTTCTTC
CASSSTGQNNEQFF
>TRBJ2-1|few|TRBV7-8|15|TRBD1
TGTGCCAGCAGCACGGGACAGGGGCGGCTTCATGAGCAGTTCTTC
CASSTGQGRLHEQFF
>TRBJ1-5|few|TRBV12-3/TRBV12-4|15|-
TGTGCCAGCAGTTTCTCCCGAGGGTCCAATCAGCCCCAGCATTTT
CASSFSRGSNQPQHF
>TRBJ1-6|few|TRBV12-3/TRBV12-4|12|-
TGTGCCAGCAGTCACCAGAATTCACCCCTCCACTTT
CASSHQNSPLHF
>TRBJ1-1|once|TRBV5-1|15|-
TGCGCCAGCAGCCCCCACCCCCAAGAGGACACTGAAGCTTTCTTT
CASSPHPQEDTEAFF
>TRBJ1-3|few|TRBV12-3/TRBV12-4|13|-
TGTGCCTCCTGCCTGTCCTCTGGAAACACCATATATTTT
CASCLSSGNTIYF
>TRBJ1-1|many|TRBV11-2|13|-
TGTGCCAGCAGCTTAGTCAGGAACACTGAAGCTTTCTTT
CASSLVRNTEAFF
>TRBJ1-2|few|TRBV12-5|11|-
TGTGCTAGTGGCTCTAACTATGGCTACACCTTC
CASGSNYGYTF
>TRBJ2-5|-|TRBV10-3|13|TRBD1
TGTGCCATCAGCTCAGGGGGCAAAGAGACCCAGTACTTC
CAISSGGKETQYF
>TRBJ2-3|-|TRBV29-1|14|TRBD1
TGCAGCGTACAGGGGGCCATAGGCACAGATACGCAGTATTTT
CSVQGAIGTDTQYF
>TRBJ2-5|few|TRBV5-1|14|TRBD1
TGCGCCAGCAGCCACGGGACAGGGTCGGAGACCCAGTACTTC
CASSHGTGSETQYF
>TRBJ2-1|many|TRBV12-5|13|-
TGTGCTAGTGGTTTGAGGGGCCTCAATGAGCAGTTCTTC
CASGLRGLNEQFF
>TRBJ1-2|-|TRBV6-6|13|TRBD1
TGTGCCAGCAGTGTCGACAGGGCCGGTGTCTACACCTTC
CASSVDRAGVYTF
>TRBJ2-5|many|TRBV2|13|-
TGTGCCAGCAGTGATGTAGGCCGAGAGACCCAGTACTTC
CASSDVGRETQYF
>TRBJ1-2|-|TRBV20-1|12|-
TGCAGTGCCCCGGGGGTTAGCTATGGCTACACCTTC
CSAPGVSYGYTF
>TRBJ2-1|few|TRBV5-1|14|TRBD1
TGCGCCAGCAGTCTCCAGGGGGCGCGGGATGAGCAGTTCTTC
CASSLQGARDEQFF
>TRBJ1-6|few|TRBV9|14|-
TGTGCCAGCACCCGGGATAACCGGGGTTCACCCCTCCACTTT
CASTRDNRGSPLHF
>TRBJ2-7|-|TRBV7-2|16|TRBD1
TGTGCCAGCAGCTTAGTGCGAGGGGGACAGTTCTACGAGCAGTACTTC
CASSLVRGGQFYEQYF
>TRBJ2-5|-|TRBV19|13|-
TGTGCCAGTAGTACAGGACCCCGAGTGACCCAGTACTTC
CASSTGPRVTQYF
>TRBJ1-2|few|TRBV5-1|13|-
TGCGCCAGCAGCTTGGCCTTGGGGTATGGCTACACCTTC
CASSLALGYGYTF
>TRBJ2-1|-|TRBV4-3|14|TRBD1
TGCGCCAGCAGCTACCGGGACAGGGGCCATGAGCAGTTCTTC
CASSYRDRGHEQFF
>TRBJ2-1|-|TRBV5-1|17|TRBD2
TGCGCCAGCAGCCTGGAACCGCGGGGGGGCCGTTACAATGAGCAGTTCTTC
CASSLEPRGGRYNEQFF
>TRBJ2-2|few|TRBV5-1|15|-
TGCGCCAGCAGACCTACAGGGACGAACACCGGGGAGCTGTTTTTT
CASRPTGTNTGELFF
>TRBJ1-4|few|TRBV4-1|13|-
TGCGCCAGCAGCTCTGCAACTAATGAAAAACTGTTTTTT
CASSSATNEKLFF
>TRBJ2-2|few|TRBV4-3|15|-
TGCGCCAGCAGCCAAGATGTGCTCGACACCGGGGAGCTGTTTTTT
CASSQDVLDTGELFF
>TRBJ1-5|-|TRBV12-3/TRBV12-4|14|TRBD1
TGTGCCAGCAGTCAACGACAGGGAGGTCAGCCCCAGCATTTT
CASSQRQGGQPQHF
>TRBJ2-1|many|TRBV5-1|16|-
TGCGCCAGCAGCTCCCATCTGACAGAATCCTACAATGAGCAGTTCTTC
CASSSHLTESYNEQFF
>TRBJ1-3|few|TRBV6-5|11|-
TGTGCCAGCAGCAACGGAAACACCATATATTTT
CASSNGNTIYF
>TRBJ2-2|-|TRBV6-6|13|TRBD2
TGTGCAATCGGGGGGGGTAACACCGGGGAGCTGTTTTTT
CAIGGGNTGELFF
>TRBJ1-4|few|TRBV4-1|15|TRBD1
TGCGCCAGCAGCCAACCGGGACAGGGATTAGAAAAACTGTTTTTT
CASSQPGQGLEKLFF
>TRBJ2-1|many|TRBV5-5|15|-
TGTGCCAGCAGCTTGGCAGTGAGCTCCTACAATGAGCAGTTCTTC
CASSLAVSSYNEQFF
>TRBJ2-2|-|TRBV18|14|-
TGTGCCAGCTATACCACGGCCGGCACCGGGGAGCTGTTTTTT
CASYTTAGTGELFF
>TRBJ1-2|few|TRBV10-3|14|-
TGTGCCATCAGGGACCGCCCGAGCGCGTTTGGCTACACCTTC
CAIRDRPSAFGYTF
>TRBJ2-1|few|TRBV28|17|TRBD1
TGTGCCAGCAGTTCCCACCTTGGACAGGGGGCTAGGAATGAGCAGTTCTTC
CASSSHLGQGARNEQFF
>TRBJ2-1|many|TRBV6-2/TRBV6-3|14|-
TGTGCCAGCAGTTTCGAGACAGGCCCAGGCGAGCAGTTCTTC
CASSFETGPGEQFF
>TRBJ2-1|few|TRBV6-6|16|TRBD2
TGTGCCAGCAGCGTCAGGGTAGCGGGGGCCTACAATGAGCAGTTCTTC
CASSVRVAGAYNEQFF
>TRBJ2-2|-|TRBV7-9|15|TRBD1
TGTGCCAGCAGCTTGGGACAGAGAACCACCGGGGAGCTGTTTTTT
CASSLGQRTTGELFF
>TRBJ1-2|many|TRBV7-9|12|-
TGTGCCAGCAGTGGGAGCAACTATGGCTACACCTTC
CASSGSNYGYTF
>TRBJ2-3|many|TRBV7-3|15|-
TGTGCCAGCAGATTGCGGGGCGCATCCACAGATACGCAGTATTTT
CASRLRGASTDTQYF
>TRBJ1-1|-|TRBV5-4|17|TRBD1
TGTGCCAGCAGCTTGGCGGGACAGAGGCATTTGGGCACTGAAGCTTTCTTT
CASSLAGQRHLGTEAFF
>TRBJ2-7|few|TRBV7-2|15|TRBD2
TGTGCCAGCAGCTTAGATAGCGGGGGCTCCTACGAGCAGTACTTC
CASSLDSGGSYEQYF
>TRBJ1-1|many|TRBV11-2|14|-
TGTGCCAGCAGCTTTTATAGACAGAACACTGAAGCTTTCTTT
CASSFYRQNTEAFF
>TRBJ1-1|few|TRBV29-1|11|-
TGCAGCGTTGATAGGCAGGGAGGCGCTTTCTTT
CSVDRQGGAFF
>TRBJ2-3|-|TRBV6-4|14|-
TGTGCCAGCAGTGACTGGGGTAGCACAGATACGCAGTATTTT
CASSDWGSTDTQYF
>TRBJ1-1|-|TRBV5-1|16|-
TGCGCCAGCAGAAACCGGCAGGGTTGGATTAACACTGAAGCTTTCTTT
CASRNRQGWINTEAFF
>TRBJ2-5|many|TRBV5-1|14|TRBD2
TGCGCCAGCAGTGGACTAGCGGGGACGGAGACCCAGTACTTC
CASSGLAGTETQYF
>TRBJ1-2|-|TRBV20-1|15|TRBD1
TGCAGTGCTAGAGACTTTCTGGGACAGTACTATGGCTACACCTTC
CSARDFLGQYYGYTF
>TRBJ1-4|-|TRBV9|14|-
TGTGCCAGCAGCGTAGGGGGTCAGAATGAAAAACTGTTTTTT
CASSVGGQNEKLFF
>TRBJ2-5|many|TRBV5-1|14|-
TGCGCCAGCAGCCCCGGCGGATACCAAGAGACCCAGTACTTC
CASSPGGYQETQYF
>TRBJ2-6|few|TRBV28|15|-
TGTGCCAGCAGTCCGGACGGAAGGGGGGCCAACGTCCTGACTTTC
CASSPDGRGANVLTF
>TRBJ1-1|-|TRBV28|13|TRBD1
TGTGCCAGCGGACCCGGACAGGGCACTGAAGCTTTCTTT
CASGPGQGTEAFF
>TRBJ1-5|few|TRBV10-3|14|TRBD1
TGTGCCATCAGTGAGGGACAGGGTTTTCAGCCCCAGCATTTT
CAISEGQGFQPQHF
>TRBJ2-5|-|TRBV25-1|13|-
TGTGCCAGCAGTGAGGTCGGTCAAGAGACCCAGTACTTC
CASSEVGQETQYF
>TRBJ1-2|few|TRBV9|14|TRBD1
TGTGCCAGCAGCGAGCGGACAGGGGGTCATGGCTACACCTTC
CASSERTGGHGYTF